One sample yielded the 30 T cell receptor beta chains listed below, sequenced in a study of cytomegalovirus exposure and HLA in healthy donors. The table came from immunoSEQ multiplex PCR; TCRdb's copy has only in-frame clones and leaves some out. The repertoire holds under 300,000 clones, with approximately 86% as singletons. Material: PBMCs. The origin of the receptors is a woman aged 18-30 years in good health and CMV-seronegative.

This clone was seen once. This sequence joins TRBV27 and TRBJ1-5; possibly TRBD1 for D (5 bases). The V end lost 11 bases, the J end lost 2 bases, and 10 bases lay between the germline ends. Germline loops: CDR1 MNHEY, CDR2 SMNVEV (reference sequence). This CDR3 is 12 amino acids long. The CDR3 DNA follows: TGTGCCGGCCTAGGGGGCAATCAGCCCCAGCATTTT. Translated, it gives CAGLGGNQPQHF.

This chain uses TRBV6-5 with TRBJ2-7; 7 bases line up with TRBD1. CDR3 length: 15 amino acids. Trimming took 7 bases from V and 2 from J; bases not matched to a gene: 11. Germline V gene data show CDR1 as MNHEY and CDR2 as SVGAGI. This CDR3 reads CASTPLGQGAYEQYF. As DNA, the CDR3 is TGTGCCAGCACACCCCTGGGGCAGGGGGCCTACGAGCAGTACTTC.

The V gene is TRBV28, the J gene TRBJ2-3; possible D gene TRBD2, 6 bases. The V end lost 4 bases, the J end lost 6 bases, and 20 bases lay between the germline ends. The CDR3 is 16 residues long. In germline, CDR1 is MDHEN, CDR2 SYDVKM. CDR3 in DNA: TGTGCCAGCAGTTCCGCCGGGACCGGGGGTTCCGATACGCAGTATTTT. Translating it yields CASSSAGTGGSDTQYF. The variable domain in full, completed from reference TRBV28 and TRBJ2-3, reads DVKVTQSSRYLVKRTGEKVFLECVQDMDHENMFWYRQDPGLGLRLIYFSYDVKMKEKGDIPEGYSVSREKKERFSLILESASTNQTSMYLCASSSAGTGGSDTQYFGPGTRLTVL.

The chain carries TRBV5-4 and TRBJ2-1; 7 bases are a match to TRBD1. The CDR3 totals 15 residues. V gave up 4 bases and J gave up 4 bases; unmatched junction bases: 8. CDR1 and CDR2 (germline): SGHNT, YYREEE (reference sequence). CDR3 coding DNA: TGTGCCAGCAGCGTCAGACAGGGTATATACAATGAGCAGTTCTTC. It specifies CASSVRQGIYNEQFF. Based on the CDR3 plus reference TRBV5-4 and TRBJ2-1, the full variable domain is ETGVTQSPTHLIKTRGQQVTLRCSSQSGHNTVSWYQQALGQGPQFIFQYYREEENGRGNFPPRFSGLQFPNYSSELNVNALELDDSALYLCASSVRQGIYNEQFFGPGTRLTVL.

The chain is built from TRBV13 and TRBJ1-2; D perhaps matches TRBD1 (6 bases). From germline, CDR1 is PRHDT and CDR2 FYEKMQ (reference sequence). CDR3 length equals 13 residues. Trimming cost V 3 bases and J 8 bases, with 13 bases left between them. Written as DNA, the CDR3 is TGTGCCAGCAGCTTTTTACAGGGCCGGGGCTACACCTTC. It codes for CASSFLQGRGYTF.

This chain uses TRBV19 with TRBJ1-2; 8 bases are a match to TRBD1. The CDR3 runs 16 residues. V dropped 5 bases and J dropped 4; count of bases not matched to a gene: 12. CDR1 is LNHDA and CDR2 is SQIVND in the germline V gene (reference sequence). The CDR3: CASSDFPGQDSYGYTF. The CDR3 coding sequence is TGTGCCAGTAGTGACTTTCCGGGACAGGACTCCTATGGCTACACCTTC.

As DNA, the CDR3 is TGTGCCTGGACCACAACCCACAGGGAAATATATTTT. As protein: CAWTTTHREIYF. The chain employs TRBV30 and TRBJ1-3; D possibly corresponds to TRBD1 (6 bases). This CDR3 spans 12 amino acids. CDR1 GTSNPN and CDR2 SVGIG come from the germline V gene (reference sequence). V lost 4 bases, J lost 13 bases, and 17 bases lay in between. Using reference TRBV30 and TRBJ1-3 for the parts outside the CDR3, the full variable domain is SQTIHQWPATLVQPVGSPLSLECTVEGTSNPNLYWYRQAAGRGLQLLFYSVGIGQISSEVPQNLSASRPQDRQFILSSKKLLLSDSGFYLCAWTTTHREIYFGEGSWLTVV.

This sequence joins TRBV27 and TRBJ2-7, with a weak D call TRBD2 (5 bases). Germline values: CDR1 MNHEY, CDR2 SMNVEV (reference sequence). There are 14 residues in the CDR3. V lost 5 bases to trimming and J lost 0 bases, with 11 bases between them. CDR3 sequence: CASSPREGSYEQYF. The DNA of the CDR3 is TGTGCCAGCAGTCCCCGCGAGGGCTCCTACGAGCAGTACTTC.

This chain links TRBV30 with TRBJ2-2, with 8 positions matching TRBD1. The CDR3 runs to 16 residues. V lost 5 bases to trimming and J lost 5 bases; unmatched junction nucleotides: 13. Germline values: CDR1 GTSNPN, CDR2 SVGIG (reference sequence). The DNA of the CDR3 is TGTGCCTGGGGTATTTGGACAGGGTTTGGTACCGGGGAGCTGTTTTTT. Translated, it gives CAWGIWTGFGTGELFF.

The J gene is TRBJ1-1, the V gene TRBV9, with D unresolved. Germline V gene data show CDR1 as SGDLS and CDR2 as YYNGEE. This CDR3 is 14 amino acids long. Trimming stripped 6 bases from V and 2 bases from J, with 14 bases between. CDR3 protein: CASNPAGSNTEAFF. CDR3 bases: TGTGCCAGCAACCCAGCGGGGTCCAACACTGAAGCTTTCTTT.

This chain links TRBV27 with TRBJ2-7; 12 nucleotides align to TRBD2. This CDR3 contains 15 residues. Germline V CDR1 and CDR2: MNHEY, SMNVEV (reference sequence). V shed 3 bases, J shed 5 bases, and the junction held 5 bases outside the gene matches. CDR3 loop: CASSLGTSGRNEQYF. CDR3 DNA sequence: TGTGCCAGCAGTTTGGGGACTAGCGGGCGGAACGAGCAGTACTTC.

About this clone itself: One junction end disagrees with the germline gene, perhaps due to a read error. The CDR3: CASSYRGSGGRPRF. The DNA of the CDR3 is TGTGCCAGCAGTTACAGAGGTTCGGGAGGGAGACCACGGTTC. V usage is TRBV6-5 and J usage is TRBJ1-2; D gene ambiguous. The germline gives CDR1 MNHEY, CDR2 SVGAGI. The CDR3 sequence is 14 residues long.

This clone was detected a few times. V gene TRBV7-9 combines with J gene TRBJ2-1; 9 nucleotides match TRBD2. V dropped 10 bases and J dropped 7; count of bases not matched to a gene: 17. The CDR3 sequence is 16 residues long. Germline loops: CDR1 SEHNR, CDR2 FQNEAQ (reference sequence). The CDR3 DNA reads TGTGCCACCTCGGATGAAAGGACTAGCGTTTGGAATGAGCAGTTCTTC. Translation: CATSDERTSVWNEQFF.

V is TRBV11-2 and J is TRBJ2-5, with 10 bases matching TRBD2. CDR3 size: 16 residues. In germline, CDR1 is SGHAT, CDR2 FQNNGV. The V segment lost 5 bases and the J segment 5 bases; nucleotides outside the gene matches: 11. The CDR3 bases are TGTGCCAGCAGCCCTAGCCAGCGGGGGGGCCGTGAGACCCAGTACTTC. Translation gives CASSPSQRGGRETQYF.

J is TRBJ1-4 and V is TRBV7-9; unclear D gene. V was pared by 5 bases and J by 0 bases, with 16 bases between. This CDR3 spans 17 amino acids. Germline assignment: CDR1 SEHNR and CDR2 FQNEAQ (reference sequence). The CDR3 nucleotides are TGTGCCAGCAGCCCAGGCCGCAGGAGGGCAACTAATGAAAAACTGTTTTTT. Residues: CASSPGRRRATNEKLFF. Variable domain in full (rest from reference TRBV7-9 and TRBJ1-4): DTGVSQNPRHKITKRGQNVTFRCDPISEHNRLYWYRQTLGQGPEFLTYFQNEAQLEKSRLLSDRFSAERPKGSFSTLEIQRTEQGDSAMYLCASSPGRRRATNEKLFFGSGTQLSVL.

This clone was seen a single time. The rearrangement joins TRBV2 to TRBJ1-1; tentatively, D is TRBD1 (5 bases). CDR3 length: 16 amino acids. Germline V gene lookup returns CDR1 SNHLY and CDR2 FYNNEI. V lost 0 bases and J 4 bases, leaving 15 bases between the germline ends. The CDR3 loop reads CASSEAKSHGGTEAFF. For the CDR3, the DNA is TGTGCCAGCAGTGAAGCGAAGAGCCACGGGGGCACTGAAGCTTTCTTT.

The chain has TRBV5-8 and TRBJ1-2; maybe TRBD1 (5 bases). The CDR3 length is 14 residues. In germline, CDR1 is SGHTS, CDR2 YDEGEE. V lost 0 bases, J lost 4 bases, and 10 bases lay in between. CDR3 in amino acids: CASSLGGRPYGYTF. In DNA, the CDR3 is TGTGCCAGCAGCTTGGGGGGCAGACCCTATGGCTACACCTTC.

V is TRBV29-1 and J is TRBJ2-2, with D possibly TRBD1 on 6 matching bases. From germline, CDR1 is SQVTM and CDR2 ANQGSEA. CDR3 size: 18 residues. V lost 4 bases and J 8 bases, leaving 29 bases between the germline ends. The CDR3 loop is CSVGGVEGWGPGEGELFF. CDR3 nucleotides: TGCAGCGTTGGAGGCGTCGAAGGATGGGGGCCCGGGGAAGGGGAGCTGTTTTTT.

The gene calls are TRBV7-2 and TRBJ1-1; the D is unclear. CDR1 SGHTA and CDR2 FQGNSA come from the germline V gene. CDR3 length: 13 amino acids. V was cut by 5 bases and J by 6 bases, with 13 bases left in between. The CDR3 coding sequence is TGTGCCAGCAGCCGTGAGATCGGTGCTGAAGCTTTCTTT. Amino acid sequence: CASSREIGAEAFF.

The CDR3 DNA sequence: TGTGCCAGCAGCCCCGCGGGGTGGGAGGGGGACTATGGCTACACCTTC. Translated, it gives CASSPAGWEGDYGYTF. This rearrangement joins TRBV2 to TRBJ1-2, with a possible D match to TRBD1 (6 bases). The germline V and J ends were trimmed by 6 bases and 3 bases, with 20 bases remaining between them. This CDR3 has 16 residues. Germline CDR1 is SNHLY and CDR2 is FYNNEI.

This chain joins TRBV9 and TRBJ1-2; no firm D call. The CDR3 loop spans 15 amino acids. Germline CDR1 reads SGDLS; CDR2 reads YYNGEE. V was shortened by 0 bases and J by 5 bases, with 14 bases between the two germline ends. The DNA of the CDR3 is TGTGCCAGCAGCGTAGAGTCGCGTTTCGAGTATGGCTACACCTTC. Translation: CASSVESRFEYGYTF.

This chain joins TRBV6-5 and TRBJ1-1; 9 positions match TRBD1. Germline V gene lookup returns CDR1 MNHEY and CDR2 SVGAGI. Trimming cost V 0 bases and J 1 base; bases outside gene matches: 3. The CDR3 length is 16 residues. CDR3 amino acids: CASSYSTGGRNTEAFF. The CDR3 region has the DNA TGTGCCAGCAGTTACTCGACAGGGGGGAGGAACACTGAAGCTTTCTTT.

There are a few counts of this clone. The chain links TRBV7-8 to TRBJ2-7, with 14 bases identical to TRBD2. Germline V gene sequence: CDR1 SGHVS, CDR2 FQNEAQ. V was clipped by 2 bases and J by 7 bases; unmatched bases: 7. There are 16 residues in the CDR3. CDR3 in amino acids: CASSLPPGLAGVEQYF. Here the CDR3 DNA reads TGTGCCAGCAGCTTACCACCGGGACTAGCGGGGGTTGAGCAGTACTTC. Variable domain in full (rest from reference TRBV7-8 and TRBJ2-7): GAGVSQSPRYKVAKRGQDVALRCDPISGHVSLFWYQQALGQGPEFLTYFQNEAQLDKSGLPSDRFFAERPEGSVSTLKIQRTQQEDSAVYLCASSLPPGLAGVEQYFGPGTRLTVT.

This sequence joins TRBV5-1 and TRBJ2-3; 8 bases fit TRBD1. The V gene's germline CDR1 is SGHRS and CDR2 YFSETQ. The CDR3 is made up of 14 amino acids. The ends lost 5 bases at V and 0 bases at J; junction bases unmatched: 2. The CDR3 reads CASRGQESTDTQYF. CDR3 sequence (DNA): TGCGCCAGCAGGGGACAGGAGAGCACAGATACGCAGTATTTT.

This clone has a handful of counts. V usage is TRBV4-1 and J usage is TRBJ1-1, with D perhaps TRBD1 (6 bases). Germline V gene lookup returns CDR1 MGHRA and CDR2 YSYEKL. V lost 0 bases and J 6 bases, leaving 8 bases between the germline ends. CDR3 size: 13 residues. As DNA, the CDR3 is TGCGCCAGCAGCCAAGATCAGGGGTCTGAAGCTTTCTTT. Residues: CASSQDQGSEAFF.

The CDR3 DNA reads as TGTGCCAGCAGCCCCCTACTACAGGGGAGATCCGGGGAGCTGTTTTTT. The encoded protein is CASSPLLQGRSGELFF. The chain combines TRBV9 with TRBJ2-2, with 7 positions matching TRBD1. Germline V gene sequence: CDR1 SGDLS, CDR2 YYNGEE. The ends lost 4 bases at V and 6 bases at J; junction bases unmatched: 12. CDR3 length equals 16 residues.

This chain connects TRBV6-5 to TRBJ1-1; D perhaps matches TRBD1 (5 bases). Trimming took off 2 bases at V and 5 bases at J, with 9 bases between the two ends. The CDR3 runs to 13 residues. CDR1 and CDR2 (germline): MNHEY, SVGAGI. The CDR3 protein is CASSYTRVTEAFF. The CDR3 nucleotides are TGTGCCAGCAGTTACACCAGGGTAACTGAAGCTTTCTTT.

In this sample, this clone turned up a few times. V is TRBV5-6 and J is TRBJ1-5; no definite D call. Trimming cost V 2 bases and J 0 bases, with 3 bases left between them. The CDR3 sequence is 13 residues long. Per the germline V gene, CDR1 is SGHDT and CDR2 is YYEEEE. The CDR3 protein is CASSFYSNQPQHF. For the CDR3, the DNA is TGTGCCAGCAGCTTCTATAGCAATCAGCCCCAGCATTTT.

The chain links TRBV6-5 to TRBJ2-2, with 7 nucleotides matching TRBD2. CDR1 and CDR2 from the germline V gene are MNHEY and SVGAGI. This CDR3 has 13 amino acids. The ends lost 7 bases at V and 3 bases at J; junction bases unmatched: 2. The DNA of the CDR3 is TGTGCCAGCATGCGGGAGTACACCGGGGAGCTGTTTTTT. Its protein product is CASMREYTGELFF.

This chain links TRBV2 with TRBJ1-4; a weak D match, TRBD1 (6 bases). Germline V gene sequence: CDR1 SNHLY, CDR2 FYNNEI. The ends were cut back, 3 bases at V and 7 bases at J, with 18 bases in the middle. CDR3 length equals 16 residues. The CDR3 sequence: CASSELRGSGGEKLFF. CDR3 DNA: TGTGCCAGCAGTGAGTTGAGGGGGAGTGGCGGTGAAAAACTGTTTTTT.